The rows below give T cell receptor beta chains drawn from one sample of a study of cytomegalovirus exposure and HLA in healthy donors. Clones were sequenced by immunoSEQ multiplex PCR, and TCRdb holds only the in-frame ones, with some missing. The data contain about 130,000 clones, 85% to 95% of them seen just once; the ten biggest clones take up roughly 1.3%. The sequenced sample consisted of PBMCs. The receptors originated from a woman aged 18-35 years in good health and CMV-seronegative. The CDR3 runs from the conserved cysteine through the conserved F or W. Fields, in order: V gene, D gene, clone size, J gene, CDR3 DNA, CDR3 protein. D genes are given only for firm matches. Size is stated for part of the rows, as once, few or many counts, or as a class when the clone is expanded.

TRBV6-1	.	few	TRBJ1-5	TGTGCCAGCACCGACCCAGGTCTGGAGGGCCCATTCAATTTT	CASTDPGLEGPFNF
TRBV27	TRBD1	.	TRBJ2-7	TGTGCCAGCAGTTCCCAGGGGGCGCTAGGTGGAGAGCAGTACTTC	CASSSQGALGGEQYF
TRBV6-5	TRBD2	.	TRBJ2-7	TGTGCCAGCAGTTTAGCGGGAGGATCCTACGAGCAGTACTTC	CASSLAGGSYEQYF
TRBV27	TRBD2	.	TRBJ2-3	TGTGCCAGCAGTTCCGGGACTAGCGAAGCAGATACGCAGTATTTT	CASSSGTSEADTQYF
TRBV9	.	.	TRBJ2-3	TGTGCCAGCAGCGATCTTTTAGATACGCAGTATTTT	CASSDLLDTQYF
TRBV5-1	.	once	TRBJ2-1	TGCGCCAGCAGCTTACCCAGGGAATTTGAGCAGTTCTTC	CASSLPREFEQFF
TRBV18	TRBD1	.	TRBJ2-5	TGTGCCAGCTCACCAGGGGGACAGACTAAAGAGACCCAGTACTTC	CASSPGGQTKETQYF
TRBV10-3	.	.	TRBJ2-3	TGTGCCATCAGTGAAGACAGGACCTCCACAGATACGCAGTATTTT	CAISEDRTSTDTQYF
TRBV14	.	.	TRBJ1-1	TGTGCCAGCAGCTCCTACGTGGGAGACACTGAAGCTTTCTTT	CASSSYVGDTEAFF
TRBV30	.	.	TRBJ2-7	TGTGCCGCCCTTCGGACAGATCACTACGAGCAGTACTTC	CAALRTDHYEQYF
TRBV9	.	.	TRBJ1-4	TGTGCCAGCAGCCCACCCGAGCCGGCAACTAATGAAAAACTGTTTTTT	CASSPPEPATNEKLFF
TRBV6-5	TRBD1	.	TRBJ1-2	TGTGCCAGCAGCCTGAGACAGGGTCAGGGCTACACCTTC	CASSLRQGQGYTF
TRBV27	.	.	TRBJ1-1	TGTGCCAGCAAAACCCTAGAACGTACGAACACTGAAGCTTTCTTT	CASKTLERTNTEAFF
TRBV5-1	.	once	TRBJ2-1	TGCGCCAGCAGCTTTTTTGAGAGACTTGAGCAGTTCTTC	CASSFFERLEQFF
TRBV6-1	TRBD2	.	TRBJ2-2	TGTGCCAGCAGTGGTCAAGGCGGGGGGGCTGGCGGGGAGCTGTTTTTT	CASSGQGGGAGGELFF
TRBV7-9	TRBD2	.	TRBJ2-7	TGTGCCAGCAGCCTATTAGCGGGAGATGGGTACGAGCAGTACTTC	CASSLLAGDGYEQYF
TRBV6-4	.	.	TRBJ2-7	TGTGCCAGCAGTGACTCAGAGGGTAGCGAGCAGTACTTC	CASSDSEGSEQYF
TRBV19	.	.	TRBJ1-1	TGTGCCAGTAGTACAGGACTCTGGAACACTGAAGCTTTCTTT	CASSTGLWNTEAFF
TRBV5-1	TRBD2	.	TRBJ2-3	TGCGCCAGCAGCTCGGCCGGGACTAGCACCGTCACAGATACGCAGTATTTT	CASSSAGTSTVTDTQYF
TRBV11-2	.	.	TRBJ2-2	TGTGCCAGCAGCTTTTACAGCACCGGGGAGCTGTTTTTT	CASSFYSTGELFF
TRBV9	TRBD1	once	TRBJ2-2	TGTGCCAGCAGTGGAGAGCAGGGGGCAACCGGGGAGCTGTTTTTT	CASSGEQGATGELFF
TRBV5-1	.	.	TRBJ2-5	TGCGCCAGCAGCTTTTTACCAAATACCCAGGGAACCGAGACCCAGTACTTC	CASSFLPNTQGTETQYF
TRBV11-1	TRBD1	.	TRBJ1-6	TGTGCCAGCGAGAGGGGACAGGGTTTGTCACCCCTCCACTTT	CASERGQGLSPLHF
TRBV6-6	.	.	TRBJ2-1	TGTGCCAGCAGCCACGACAGTTACAATGAGCAGTTCTTC	CASSHDSYNEQFF
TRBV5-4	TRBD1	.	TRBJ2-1	TGTGCCAGCAGCTTGGAGCCCCCGGACAGGGCTATTTGGTGGAATGAGCAGTTCTTC	CASSLEPPDRAIWWNEQFF
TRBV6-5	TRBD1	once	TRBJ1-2	TGTGCCAGCAGTTACCAGGCAGGGGGATATGGCTACACCTTC	CASSYQAGGYGYTF
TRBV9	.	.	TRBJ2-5	TGTGCCAGCAGCCCTCACCGGACAGCCCAAGAGACCCAGTACTTC	CASSPHRTAQETQYF
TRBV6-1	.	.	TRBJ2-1	TGTGCCAGCACCTATCGGGAGATCAATGAGCAGTTCTTC	CASTYREINEQFF
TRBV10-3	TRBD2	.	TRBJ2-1	TGTGCCATCAGTGAAGGACTAGTTGGTGAGCAGTTCTTC	CAISEGLVGEQFF
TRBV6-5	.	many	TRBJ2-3	TGTGCCAGCAGTTGGGGGGAGAGTACAGATACGCAGTATTTT	CASSWGESTDTQYF
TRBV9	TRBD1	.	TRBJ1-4	TGTGCCAGCAGCGGTACACGACAGGGCCCTAATGAAAAACTGTTTTTT	CASSGTRQGPNEKLFF
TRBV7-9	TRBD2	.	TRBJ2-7	TGTGCCAGCAGCTTACCCGGGACTAGCGCAGCCTACGAGCAGTACTTC	CASSLPGTSAAYEQYF
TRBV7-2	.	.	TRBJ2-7	TGTGCCAGCAGCTTAGATCCAGGGGGGCACTACGAGCAGTACTTC	CASSLDPGGHYEQYF
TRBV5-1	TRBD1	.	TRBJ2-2	TGCGCCACCCAGGAAGGACAGGAGATGATTGGTGGGGAGCTGTTTTTT	CATQEGQEMIGGELFF
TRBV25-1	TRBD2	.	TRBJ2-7	TGTGCCAGCAGTGACAGCGGGAGATCCCACGAGCAGTACTTC	CASSDSGRSHEQYF
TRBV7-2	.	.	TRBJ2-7	TGTGCCAGCAGCCAAGCGGGCGCTACCTACGAGCAGTACTTC	CASSQAGATYEQYF
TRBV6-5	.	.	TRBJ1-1	TGTGCCAGCAGTTACCAGAACACTGAAGCTTTCTTT	CASSYQNTEAFF
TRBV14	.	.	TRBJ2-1	TGTGCCAGCAGCCTCACCGCAGGCGCGCAGTTCTTC	CASSLTAGAQFF
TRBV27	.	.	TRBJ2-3	TGTGCCAGCAACCCCGCGGGATGGGGTGATACGCAGTATTTT	CASNPAGWGDTQYF
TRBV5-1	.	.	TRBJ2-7	TGCGCCAGCTCCCCAAGGACACACTACGAGCAGTACTTC	CASSPRTHYEQYF
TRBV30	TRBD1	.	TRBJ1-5	TGTGCCTGGAGTGTACAGGGGAGCAATCAGCCCCAGCATTTT	CAWSVQGSNQPQHF
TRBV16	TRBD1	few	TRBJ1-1	TGTGCCAGCAGCCGCCGGGGGACAGGGGCCAACACTGAAGCTTTCTTT	CASSRRGTGANTEAFF